This T cell receptor (beta chain) was identified during a study of T cell repertoires in cytomegalovirus infection. One entry per CDR3 protein results from TCRdb running MiXCR on the reads. The sample records about 51,000 distinct CDR3 sequences, 20% to 25% being singletons. Germline assignment: CDR1 SGHTA and CDR2 FQGNSA. V dropped 4 bases and J dropped 0 bases, with 19 bases sitting between them. The CDR3 totals 19 residues. Points on this clonotype: Its target is not known.

V gene TRBV7-2 combines with J gene TRBJ2-6; no reliable D call. The source was CD8+ T cells from cultured PBMCs, collected from culture after CMV antigen stimulation. The sequence was obtained from a human donor in good health (CMV status not recorded). Some clones in this sample may be carry-over from other donors' samples. CDR3 protein: CASSSFPRTPSSGANVLTF. For the CDR3, the DNA is TGTGCCAGCAGCTCATTTCCCCGGACCCCCAGCTCTGGGGCCAACGTCCTGACTTTC.